One sample yielded the 7 T cell receptor beta chains listed below, sequenced in a study of blood T cell repertoires in COVID-19. The method was immunoSEQ multiplex PCR; TCRdb's version includes in-frame clones alone and lacks a portion of them. Of 270,000 or so clones in the sample, 86% were seen once. Sequencing was carried out using peripheral blood. All receptors derive from a man aged 35-49 years with active or convalescent COVID-19.

The J gene is TRBJ2-7, the V gene TRBV5-1; D is unclear. The germline CDR1 and CDR2 sequences are SGHRS and YFSETQ. CDR3 size: 13 residues. V lost 1 base and J 0 bases, leaving 5 bases between the germline ends. The CDR3 region is CASSLTSSYEQYF. The CDR3 coding sequence is TGCGCCAGCAGCTTGACTTCCTCCTACGAGCAGTACTTC.

The chain is built from TRBV6-5 and TRBJ1-5; D ambiguous. The CDR3 has 15 residues. The germline CDR1 and CDR2 sequences are MNHEY and SVGAGI. The V gene lost 0 bases and the J gene lost 5 bases, with 11 bases spanning the gap. The CDR3 DNA is TGTGCCAGCAGTTACTCGTCCCCGGCGGATCAGCCCCAGCATTTT. Protein product: CASSYSSPADQPQHF.

The DNA of the CDR3 is TGTGCCAGCAGCGTAGGGACAGGGTCTACCGGGGAGCTGTTTTTT. Translated, it gives CASSVGTGSTGELFF. This chain joins TRBV9 and TRBJ2-2, with 8 bases lining up with TRBD1. V lost 0 bases and J lost 5; bases outside the gene matches: 3. The CDR3 spans 15 residues. Germline CDR1 SGDLS, CDR2 YYNGEE. Looking up the rest from reference TRBV9 and TRBJ2-2 gives the full variable domain: DSGVTQTPKHLITATGQRVTLRCSPRSGDLSVYWYQQSLDQGLQFLIQYYNGEERAKGNILERFSAQQFPDLHSELNLSSLELGDSALYFCASSVGTGSTGELFFGEGSRLTVL.

The CDR3 nucleotides are TGTGCCAGCAAACAGGATTTTGCAGCCAATCAGCCCCAGCATTTT. Protein: CASKQDFAANQPQHF. J is TRBJ1-5 and V is TRBV6-6; possibly TRBD1 for D (5 bases). Germline V gives CDR1 MNHNY, CDR2 SVGAGI (reference sequence). The CDR3 spans 15 residues. Deletions cut 7 bases from V and 3 bases from J, with 16 bases between.

The chain employs TRBV2 and TRBJ1-2; perhaps TRBD1 as D (5 bases). Per germline, CDR1 SNHLY and CDR2 FYNNEI. V was pared by 8 bases and J by 0 bases, with 10 bases between. This CDR3 has 13 residues. CDR3 sequence: CASGRQSNYGYTF. CDR3 in DNA: TGTGCCAGCGGACGACAGTCTAACTATGGCTACACCTTC.

This chain links TRBV11-1 with TRBJ2-1; 11 positions match TRBD1. V lost 3 bases and J lost 3; bases outside the gene matches: 1. The V gene's germline CDR1 is SGHAT and CDR2 FQDESV (reference sequence). The CDR3 length is 15 residues. The DNA for the CDR3 is TGTGCCAGCAGCTTGGGACAGGGGGACTACAATGAGCAGTTCTTC. Translation gives CASSLGQGDYNEQFF.

The rearrangement links TRBV12-5 to TRBJ2-7; 12 bases align to TRBD1. Unmatched junction bases numbered 4, after V lost 2 bases and J lost 5 bases. The CDR3 loop spans 15 amino acids. The germline V gene encodes CDR1 LGHNT and CDR2 FRNRAP. CDR3 coding DNA: TGTGCTAGTGGTTTGTCAGGGACAGGGGGCAACGAGCAGTACTTC. Its protein is CASGLSGTGGNEQYF.